Listed here is a single T cell receptor (beta chain). Generated by immunoSEQ multiplex PCR, the TCRdb table keeps only in-frame clones and is missing some. The sample includes 150,000 to 200,000 clones, roughly 90% of them seen just once. The CDR3 loop spans 16 amino acids. The ends lost 2 bases at V and 2 bases at J; junction bases unmatched: 4. The germline V gene has CDR1 MNHEY and CDR2 SMNVEV (reference sequence). The sample originates from a study of control samples from healthy donors and cancer patients. The genes are TRBV27 and TRBJ2-1; 9 bases agree with TRBD2. The receptor comes from a man aged 25-45 years in good health. Sequencing used blood. The CDR3: CASSLRGLAPYNEQFF. CDR3 coding DNA: TGTGCCAGCAGTTTAAGGGGACTAGCACCCTACAATGAGCAGTTCTTC.